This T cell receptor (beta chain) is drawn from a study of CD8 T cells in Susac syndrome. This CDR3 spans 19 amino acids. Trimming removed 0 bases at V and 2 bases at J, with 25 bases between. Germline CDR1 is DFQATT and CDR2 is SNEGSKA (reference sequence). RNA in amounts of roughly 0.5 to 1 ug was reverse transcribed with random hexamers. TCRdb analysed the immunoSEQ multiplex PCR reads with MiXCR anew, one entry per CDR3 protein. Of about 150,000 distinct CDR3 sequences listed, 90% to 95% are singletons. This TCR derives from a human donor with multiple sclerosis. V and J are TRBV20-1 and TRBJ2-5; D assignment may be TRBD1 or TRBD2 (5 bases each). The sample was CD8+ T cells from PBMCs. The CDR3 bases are TGCAGTGCTAGAGATAGGACTGGTCATGGCAGGGACCCTCAAGAGACCCAGTACTTC. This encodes CSARDRTGHGRDPQETQYF.